This T cell receptor (beta chain) was captured in a study of blood T cell repertoires in COVID-19. For the study at large: Italy, Spain and the United States were the sources of the convalescent and acute COVID-19 samples. Nucleic acid was either cDNA or gDNA, and it came from T cells, B-cell-depleted T cells, or PBMCs.

J was trimmed by 8 bases and V by 4 bases; bases with no gene match: 13. The V gene's germline CDR1 is SGHRS and CDR2 YFSETQ. This CDR3 comprises 16 residues. Per the original data handling: Scientists estimated how many nucleated cells there were by amplifying reference gene primers. The data were produced by immunoSEQ multiplex PCR, yet TCRdb's version contains in-frame clones alone and is incomplete. The DNA was the basis for D and trimming; V, J and clone size are from that table. Seen here are tens of thousands of clones, 91% observed once, and the top ten hold about 2%. The V call is TRBV5-1, the J call TRBJ2-3, with TRBD2 matching over 10 bases. The sample was peripheral blood. The TCR originated in a woman aged 50 to 60 in a cohort sampled during active COVID-19. CDR3 in DNA: TGCGCCAGCAGCCCAAGGACTAGCGGTCTTCCGGGTACGCAGTATTTT. This translates into CASSPRTSGLPGTQYF.